This entry is about one TCR beta chain. Its antigen is undetermined. Sorting based on CD45RO/CCR7/CD25/CD127/CD95/CD27 separated CD4+ naive, central memory, regulatory and stem cell-like memory cells. Sorted populations all had greater than 98% purity. This entry is derived from a study of beta chain features in type 1 diabetes. Whole-study findings and limits: Within patients, naive, central memory and Treg TCRB repertoires seemed more similar than within healthy donors. Researchers report that Type 1 diabetes patients had moderately but significantly shorter TCRB CDR3s across all four CD4+ subsets. A PCR bias possibly favoring shorter templates would apply equally to patients and controls.

Reverse transcription of all isolated RNA meant that expressed TCRB transcripts were sequenced. Libraries were prepared by immunoSEQ multiplex PCR; TCRdb keeps only in-frame clonotypes and omits some of them. The table includes roughly 50,000 clones, about 48% detected once. The CDR3 has 15 residues. The germline V gene encodes CDR1 LNHDA and CDR2 SQIVND (reference sequence). The V end was cut by 3 bases, the J end by 6 bases, with 15 bases between. The sequenced sample consisted of stem cell memory CD4+ T cells from blood. V is TRBV19 and J is TRBJ1-5; D is unclear. This clonotype was sampled from a man aged 25-45 years with type 1 diabetes. The CDR3 is CASSIGGFVSQPQHF. CDR3 sequence (DNA): TGTGCCAGTAGTATCGGCGGGTTTGTAAGTCAGCCCCAGCATTTT.